The 9 T cell receptor beta chains given below trace back to one sample, sequenced in a study of CD8+ T cells in alopecia areata. After isolation, RNA underwent reverse transcription to generate cDNA as the sequencing template. Assay used: immunoSEQ multiplex PCR; TCRdb lists only in-frame clones, some missing. The sample holds about 110,000 clones, under 60% seen once. The material sequenced was NKG2D-low CD8+ T cells sorted from blood. The receptors derive from a human donor with alopecia areata.

As to this clone: This CDR3 is also generated by other DNA sequences in the sample. The chain combines TRBV4-1 with TRBJ1-1, with D uncertain. V lost 1 base to trimming and J lost 1 base, with 7 bases between them. Germline lookup yields CDR1 MGHRA and CDR2 YSYEKL. CDR3 size: 14 residues. The CDR3 DNA is TGCGCCAGCAGCCAAGGTCGGGGGAACACTGAAGCTTTCTTT. Protein product: CASSQGRGNTEAFF.

V and J are TRBV27 and TRBJ2-7; tentatively, D is TRBD1 or TRBD2 (5 bases each). The last part of the DNA fits TRBJ2-5 better; the J call may be wrong. This CDR3 is 19 amino acids long. Per the germline V gene, CDR1 is MNHEY and CDR2 is SMNVEV (reference sequence). In nucleotides, the CDR3 is TGTGCCAGCAGCCTGTCTCAACATGGGGGTCTCGACGGGCAAGAGACCCAGTACTTC. It is translated as CASSLSQHGGLDGQETQYF.

The chain uses TRBV30 and TRBJ2-3; 10 bases fit TRBD2. J lost 5 bases, V lost 6 bases, and 5 bases had no gene match. Per the germline V gene, CDR1 is GTSNPN and CDR2 is SVGIG (reference sequence). The CDR3 spans 13 residues. CDR3 sequence reads: CACLAGEGDTQYF. The CDR3 bases are TGTGCCTGTCTAGCGGGAGAGGGAGATACGCAGTATTTT.

The chain employs TRBV5-6 and TRBJ2-7, with TRBD1 matching 7 bases. The germline V gene encodes CDR1 SGHDT and CDR2 YYEEEE. V lost 0 bases, J lost 5 bases, and 5 bases stayed unmatched. This CDR3 region has 14 residues. The DNA for the CDR3 is TGTGCCAGCAGCTTGGGGACAGGTAGCAACGAGCAGTACTTC. Its protein is CASSLGTGSNEQYF.

J is TRBJ1-1 and V is TRBV29-1; 9 bases fit TRBD1. The junction had 17 bases not matched to a gene; V was cut back by 7 bases and J by 5 bases. The V gene's germline CDR1 is SQVTM and CDR2 ANQGSEA. The CDR3 sequence is 16 residues long. CDR3 sequence reads: CSAPSALQGAQTEAFF. The CDR3 bases are TGCAGCGCCCCCTCGGCCCTACAGGGGGCTCAGACTGAAGCTTTCTTT.

The rearrangement joins TRBV5-6 to TRBJ2-3; weak D call: TRBD2 (6 bases). The CDR3 sequence is 15 residues long. V was pared by 4 bases and J by 0 bases, with 12 bases between. Germline values: CDR1 SGHDT, CDR2 YYEEEE. This chain's CDR3 is CASSVSGTSTDTQYF. The CDR3 nucleotides are TGTGCCAGCAGCGTTAGCGGTACTAGCACAGATACGCAGTATTTT.

The chain uses TRBV29-1 and TRBJ2-1; either TRBD1 or TRBD2 may fit D (5 bases each). With 4 bases removed from V and 5 bases from J, the gap between germline ends came to 15 bases. Germline V gene data show CDR1 as SQVTM and CDR2 as ANQGSEA. This CDR3 spans 14 amino acids. The chain's CDR3 is CSVAGTAVNNEQFF. The CDR3 DNA is TGCAGCGTTGCCGGGACGGCCGTTAACAATGAGCAGTTCTTC.

This clone was counted a single time. The V call is TRBV2, the J call TRBJ2-7; D is undetermined. The CDR3 sequence is 14 residues long. Germline V lookup: CDR1 SNHLY, CDR2 FYNNEI. Trimming stripped 2 bases from V and 2 bases from J, with 10 bases between. CDR3 nucleotide sequence: TGTGCCAGCAGTGAATCTGGCAGGACCTACGAGCAGTACTTC. It yields the protein CASSESGRTYEQYF.

The J gene is TRBJ2-1, the V gene TRBV6-5, with TRBD1 matching 9 bases. Germline CDR1 reads MNHEY; CDR2 reads SVGAGI. The CDR3 covers 15 residues. The V and J ends lost 2 bases and 5 bases, in that order; junction bases with no gene match: 4. This CDR3 reads CASSYMDRGHNEQFF. CDR3 DNA sequence: TGTGCCAGCAGTTACATGGACAGGGGACACAATGAGCAGTTCTTC.